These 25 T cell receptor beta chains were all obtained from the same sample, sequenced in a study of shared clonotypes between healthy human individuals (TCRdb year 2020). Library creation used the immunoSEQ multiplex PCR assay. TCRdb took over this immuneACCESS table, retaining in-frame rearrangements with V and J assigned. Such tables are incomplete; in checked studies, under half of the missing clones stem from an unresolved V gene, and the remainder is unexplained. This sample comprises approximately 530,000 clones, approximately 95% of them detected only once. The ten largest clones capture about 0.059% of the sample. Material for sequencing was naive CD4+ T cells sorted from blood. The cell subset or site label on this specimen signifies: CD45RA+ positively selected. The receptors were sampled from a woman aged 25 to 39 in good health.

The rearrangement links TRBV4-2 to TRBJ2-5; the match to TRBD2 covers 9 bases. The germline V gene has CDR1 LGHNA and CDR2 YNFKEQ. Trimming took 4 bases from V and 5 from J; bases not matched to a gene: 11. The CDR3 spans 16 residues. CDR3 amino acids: CASSRKVAGGGETQYF. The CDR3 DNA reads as TGTGCCAGCAGCCGCAAAGTGGCGGGAGGGGGGGAGACCCAGTACTTC.

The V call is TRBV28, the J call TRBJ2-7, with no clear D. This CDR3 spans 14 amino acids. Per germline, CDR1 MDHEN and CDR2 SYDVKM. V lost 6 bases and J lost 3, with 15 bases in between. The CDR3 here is CASRRRRSIYEQYF. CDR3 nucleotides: TGTGCCAGCAGACGCCGACGGTCGATCTACGAGCAGTACTTC.

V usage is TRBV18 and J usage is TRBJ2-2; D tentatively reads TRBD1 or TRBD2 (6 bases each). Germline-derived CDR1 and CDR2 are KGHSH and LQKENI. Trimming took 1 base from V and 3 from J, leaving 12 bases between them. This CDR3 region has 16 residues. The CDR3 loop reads CASSPRGAPDTGELFF. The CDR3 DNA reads TGTGCCAGCTCACCACGGGGGGCCCCCGACACCGGGGAGCTGTTTTTT.

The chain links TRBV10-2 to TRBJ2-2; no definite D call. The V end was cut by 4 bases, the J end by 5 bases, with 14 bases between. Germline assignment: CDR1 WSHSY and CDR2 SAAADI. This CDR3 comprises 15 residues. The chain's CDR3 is CASSARRPATGELFF. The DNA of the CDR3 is TGCGCCAGCAGTGCGAGGCGGCCGGCGACCGGGGAGCTGTTTTTT.

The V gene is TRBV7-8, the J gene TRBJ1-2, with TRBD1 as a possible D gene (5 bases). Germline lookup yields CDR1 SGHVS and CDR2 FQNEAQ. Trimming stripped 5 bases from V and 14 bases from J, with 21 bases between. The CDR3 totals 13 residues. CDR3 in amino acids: CASSPGGLGSGTF. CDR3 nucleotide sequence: TGTGCCAGCAGCCCTGGGGGACTTGGGAGTGGGACCTTC.

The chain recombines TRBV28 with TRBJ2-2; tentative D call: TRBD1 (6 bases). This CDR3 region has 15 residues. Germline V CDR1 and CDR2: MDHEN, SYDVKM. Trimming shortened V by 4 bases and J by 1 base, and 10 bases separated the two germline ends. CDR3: CASSSGQWNTGELFF. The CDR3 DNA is TGTGCCAGCAGTTCGGGACAATGGAACACCGGGGAGCTGTTTTTT. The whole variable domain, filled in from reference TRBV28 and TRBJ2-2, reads DVKVTQSSRYLVKRTGEKVFLECVQDMDHENMFWYRQDPGLGLRLIYFSYDVKMKEKGDIPEGYSVSREKKERFSLILESASTNQTSMYLCASSSGQWNTGELFFGEGSRLTVL.

The CDR3 loop is CASSTTSGSTYNEQFF. In nucleotides, the CDR3 is TGTGCCAGCAGTACAACTAGCGGGAGCACCTACAATGAGCAGTTCTTC. The V and J genes are TRBV28 and TRBJ2-1; TRBD2 aligns across 11 bases. J gave up 2 bases and V 5 bases, and 5 bases lay outside the gene matches. The germline V gene has CDR1 MDHEN and CDR2 SYDVKM. The CDR3 extends over 16 amino acids.

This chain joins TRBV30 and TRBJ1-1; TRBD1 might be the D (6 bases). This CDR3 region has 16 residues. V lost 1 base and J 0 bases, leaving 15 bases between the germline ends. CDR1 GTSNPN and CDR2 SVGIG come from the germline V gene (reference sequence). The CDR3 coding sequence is TGTGCCTGGAGTGCCGGCGGGGGCCGTATGAACACTGAAGCTTTCTTT. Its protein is CAWSAGGGRMNTEAFF. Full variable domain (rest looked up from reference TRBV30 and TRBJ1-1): SQTIHQWPATLVQPVGSPLSLECTVEGTSNPNLYWYRQAAGRGLQLLFYSVGIGQISSEVPQNLSASRPQDRQFILSSKKLLLSDSGFYLCAWSAGGGRMNTEAFFGQGTRLTVV.

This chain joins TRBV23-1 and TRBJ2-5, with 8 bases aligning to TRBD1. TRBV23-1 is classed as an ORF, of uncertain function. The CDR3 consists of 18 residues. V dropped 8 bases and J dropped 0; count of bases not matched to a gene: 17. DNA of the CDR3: TGCGCCAGCCGAGATCCTGGGACAGGCCCCCTGTACCAAGAGACCCAGTACTTC. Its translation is CASRDPGTGPLYQETQYF.

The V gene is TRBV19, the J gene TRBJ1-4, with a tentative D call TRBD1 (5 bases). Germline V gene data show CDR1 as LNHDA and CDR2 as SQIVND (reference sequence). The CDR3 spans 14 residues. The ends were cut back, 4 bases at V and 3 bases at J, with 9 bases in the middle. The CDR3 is CASSTTASNEKLFF. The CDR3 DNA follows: TGTGCCAGTAGTACGACAGCTTCTAATGAAAAACTGTTTTTT.

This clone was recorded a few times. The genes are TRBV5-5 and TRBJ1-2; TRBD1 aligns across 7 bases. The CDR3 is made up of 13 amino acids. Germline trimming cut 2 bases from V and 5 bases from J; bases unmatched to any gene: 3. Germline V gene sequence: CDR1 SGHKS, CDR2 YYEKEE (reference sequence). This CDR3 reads CASSLDRDYGYTF. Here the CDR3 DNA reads TGTGCCAGCAGCTTAGACAGGGATTATGGCTACACCTTC. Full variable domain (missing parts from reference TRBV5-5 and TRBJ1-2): DAGVTQSPTHLIKTRGQQVTLRCSPISGHKSVSWYQQVLGQGPQFIFQYYEKEERGRGNFPDRFSARQFPNYSSELNVNALLLGDSALYLCASSLDRDYGYTFGSGTRLTVV.

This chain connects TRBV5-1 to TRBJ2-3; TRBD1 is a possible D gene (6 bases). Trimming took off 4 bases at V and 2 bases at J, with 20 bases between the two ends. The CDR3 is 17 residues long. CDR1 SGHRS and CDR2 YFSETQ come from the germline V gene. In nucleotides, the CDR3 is TGCGCCAGCAGCCTCGGATTGGCCCGGACAGCCACAGATACGCAGTATTTT. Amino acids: CASSLGLARTATDTQYF.

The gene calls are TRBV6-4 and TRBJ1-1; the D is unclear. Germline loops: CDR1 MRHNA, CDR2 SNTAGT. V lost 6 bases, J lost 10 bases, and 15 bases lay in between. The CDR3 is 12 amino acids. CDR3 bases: TGTGCCAGCAGGCAGAGCACGATCCGAGCTTTCTTT. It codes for CASRQSTIRAFF.

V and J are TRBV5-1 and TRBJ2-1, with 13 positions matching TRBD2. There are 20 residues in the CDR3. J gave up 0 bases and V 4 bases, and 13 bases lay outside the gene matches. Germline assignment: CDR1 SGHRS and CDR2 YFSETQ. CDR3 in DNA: TGCGCCAGCAGCGGAGCAACCGGGACTAGCGGGGTGAGCTCCTACAATGAGCAGTTCTTC. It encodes CASSGATGTSGVSSYNEQFF.

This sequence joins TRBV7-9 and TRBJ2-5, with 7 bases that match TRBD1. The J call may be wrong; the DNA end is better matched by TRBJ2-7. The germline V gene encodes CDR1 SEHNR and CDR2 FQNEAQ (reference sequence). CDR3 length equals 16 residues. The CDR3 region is CASTPSYETGSGEQYF. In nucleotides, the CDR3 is TGTGCCAGCACCCCCTCGTATGAGACAGGGTCTGGCGAGCAGTACTTC.

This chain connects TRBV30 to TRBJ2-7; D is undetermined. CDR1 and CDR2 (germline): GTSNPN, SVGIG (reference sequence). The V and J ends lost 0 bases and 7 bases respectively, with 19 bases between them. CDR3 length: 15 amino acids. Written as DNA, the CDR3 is TGTGCCTGGAGTGTAGGGCTCTTAGGGCTGGAAGAGCAGTACTTC. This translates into CAWSVGLLGLEEQYF.

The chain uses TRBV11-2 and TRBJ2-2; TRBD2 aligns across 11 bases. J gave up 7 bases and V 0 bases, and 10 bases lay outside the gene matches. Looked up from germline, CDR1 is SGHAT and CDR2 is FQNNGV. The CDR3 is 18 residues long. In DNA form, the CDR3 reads TGTGCCAGCAGCTTAGATTTGAGACTAGCGGGGATAGGCGGGGAGCTGTTTTTT. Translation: CASSLDLRLAGIGGELFF.

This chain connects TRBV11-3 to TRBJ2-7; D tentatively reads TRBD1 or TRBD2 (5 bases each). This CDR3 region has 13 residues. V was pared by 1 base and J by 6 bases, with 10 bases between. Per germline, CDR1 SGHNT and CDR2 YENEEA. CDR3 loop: CASSLGGGREQYF. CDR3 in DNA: TGTGCCAGCAGCTTAGGGGGCGGGCGCGAGCAGTACTTC. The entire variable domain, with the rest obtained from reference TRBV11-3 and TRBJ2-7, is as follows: EAGVVQSPRYKIIEKKQPVAFWCNPISGHNTLYWYLQNLGQGPELLIRYENEEAVDDSQLPKDRFSAERLKGVDSTLKIQPAELGDSAVYLCASSLGGGREQYFGPGTRLTVT.

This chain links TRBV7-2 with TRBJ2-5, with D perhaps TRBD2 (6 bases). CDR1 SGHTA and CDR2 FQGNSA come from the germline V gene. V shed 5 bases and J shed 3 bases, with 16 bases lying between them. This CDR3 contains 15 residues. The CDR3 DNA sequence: TGTGCCAGCAGCGCGGGGCTAGCGACCAAAGAGACCCAGTACTTC. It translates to CASSAGLATKETQYF.

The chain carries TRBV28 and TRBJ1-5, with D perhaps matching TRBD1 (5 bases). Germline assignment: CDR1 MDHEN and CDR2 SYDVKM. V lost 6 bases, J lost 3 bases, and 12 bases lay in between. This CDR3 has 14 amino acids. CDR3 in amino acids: CASSGTLNNQPQHF. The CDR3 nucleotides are TGTGCCAGCAGCGGGACGCTTAACAATCAGCCCCAGCATTTT.

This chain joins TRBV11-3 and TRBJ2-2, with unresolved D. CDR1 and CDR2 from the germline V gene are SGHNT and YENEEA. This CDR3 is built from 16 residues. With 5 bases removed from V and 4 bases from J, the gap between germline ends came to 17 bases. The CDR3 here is CASSKPVAYRTGELFF. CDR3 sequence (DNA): TGTGCCAGCAGCAAACCCGTGGCGTACCGCACCGGGGAGCTGTTTTTT.

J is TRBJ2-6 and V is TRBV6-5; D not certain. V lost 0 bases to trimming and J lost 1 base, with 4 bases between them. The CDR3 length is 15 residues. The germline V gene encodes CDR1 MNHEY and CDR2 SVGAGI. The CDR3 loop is CASSYSKSGANVLTF. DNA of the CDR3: TGTGCCAGCAGTTACTCGAAATCTGGGGCCAACGTCCTGACTTTC.

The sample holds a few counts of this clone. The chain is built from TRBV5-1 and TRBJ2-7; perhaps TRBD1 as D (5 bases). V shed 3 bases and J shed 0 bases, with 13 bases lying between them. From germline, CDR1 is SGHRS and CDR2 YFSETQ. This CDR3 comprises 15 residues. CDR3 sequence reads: CASSSTAQSSYEQYF. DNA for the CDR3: TGCGCCAGCAGCTCGACAGCCCAGAGCTCCTACGAGCAGTACTTC.

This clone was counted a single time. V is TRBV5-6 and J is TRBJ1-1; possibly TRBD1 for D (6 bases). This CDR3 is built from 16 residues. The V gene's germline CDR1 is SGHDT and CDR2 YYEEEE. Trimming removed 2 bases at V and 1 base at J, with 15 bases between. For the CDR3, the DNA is TGTGCCAGCAGCTTAGTTCCGGGACACCCGAACACTGAAGCTTTCTTT. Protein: CASSLVPGHPNTEAFF. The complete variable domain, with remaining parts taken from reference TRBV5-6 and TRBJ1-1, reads DAGVTQSPTHLIKTRGQQVTLRCSPKSGHDTVSWYQQALGQGPQFIFQYYEEEERQRGNFPDRFSGHQFPNYSSELNVNALLLGDSALYLCASSLVPGHPNTEAFFGQGTRLTVV.

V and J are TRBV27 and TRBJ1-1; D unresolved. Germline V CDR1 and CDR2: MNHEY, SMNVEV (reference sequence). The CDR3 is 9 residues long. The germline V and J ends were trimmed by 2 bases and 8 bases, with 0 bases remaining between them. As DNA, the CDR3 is TGTGCCAGCAGTTTAGAAGCTTTCTTT. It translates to CASSLEAFF.